The rows below give T cell receptor beta chains drawn from one sample of a study of T cell repertoires in cytomegalovirus infection. MiXCR, run by TCRdb on the reads, gives a single entry per CDR3 protein. The sample holds about 740,000 distinct CDR3 sequences; 35% are singletons and the top ten take around 3%. Input material: PBMCs. The receptors shown here come from a human donor in good health (CMV status not recorded). Some clones in this sample may be carry-over from other donors' samples. The CDR3 runs from the conserved cysteine through the conserved F or W. A D gene is named only where the DNA matches it firmly. Only part of the rows carry a size: once, few, many, or a class if the clone is expanded.

DNA,CDR3,J,size,V,D
TGTGCCAGCAGCCACGGACAGGGGTGGACTGAAGCTTTCTTT,CASSHGQGWTEAFF,TRBJ1-1,.,TRBV5-6,TRBD1
TGCGCCAGCAGCCCTCGACAGAACAACCAGCCCCAGCATTTT,CASSPRQNNQPQHF,TRBJ1-5,few,TRBV4-1,.
TGTGCCAGCAGCTTAGTAACAGACCTTTTATCCGACGAGCAGTACTTC,CASSLVTDLLSDEQYF,TRBJ2-7,.,TRBV7-3,.
TGCAGTGCTAGAGAGGGTTTAGGGGTCCAGCCCCAGCATTTT,CSAREGLGVQPQHF,TRBJ1-5,.,TRBV20-1,.
TGTGCCACACTCTCTAGCGGGAGGGGAGATACGCAGTATTTT,CATLSSGRGDTQYF,TRBJ2-3,.,TRBV6-1,TRBD2
TGTGCCAGCTACAGGGAAAGGAGTTCACCCCTCCACTTT,CASYRERSSPLHF,TRBJ1-6,.,TRBV6-6,.
TGTGCCAGCAGCCCACTGAAGGCTAGCGGGAGCTACGAGCAGTACTTC,CASSPLKASGSYEQYF,TRBJ2-7,few,TRBV6-1,TRBD2
TGTGCCAGCAGTTTACCCGGGACAGGTTATGGCTACACCTTC,CASSLPGTGYGYTF,TRBJ1-2,few,TRBV28,TRBD1
TGTGCCAGCAGTTTAAATCAGCGGTCCAAAAGCAATGAGCAGTTCTTC,CASSLNQRSKSNEQFF,TRBJ2-1,.,TRBV6-1,.
TGTGCCAGCAGTGAAAGACAGGGGTGGCATGAAAAACTGTTTTTT,CASSERQGWHEKLFF,TRBJ1-4,.,TRBV2,TRBD1
TGTGCCTGGGCGGGACAGGGCGATCAGCCCCAGCATTTT,CAWAGQGDQPQHF,TRBJ1-5,.,TRBV30,TRBD1
TGTGCCAGCAGCTCGATTGGGGCTGAAGCTTTCTTT,CASSSIGAEAFF,TRBJ1-1,.,TRBV7-6,.
TGTGACAGCAGGGGGGACAGGGTGGGTGGAAACACCATATATTTT,CDSRGDRVGGNTIYF,TRBJ1-3,.,TRBV28,TRBD1
TGTGCCACCAGCCCACCGGGACAGCACCGCGAGCAGTACTTC,CATSPPGQHREQYF,TRBJ2-7,.,TRBV28,TRBD1